This TCR beta chain was identified in a study of cytomegalovirus exposure and HLA in healthy donors (dated by TCRdb to about 2017). Background for the entire study: An earlier analysis of around 600 of the donors reported more than 250 Gb of sequence data and 120 million or so unique TCR beta sequences from 190 million or so T cells. An early release that covered fewer than 800 HLA-typed donors contained approximately 300 gigabases of sequencing data and around 85 million unique TCR sequences. Of the roughly 400 genotyped donors, 65% to 90% fell in the genetic ancestry cluster associated with self-reported Caucasian donors. The study aimed to test whether signatures of past pathogen exposure could be identified by cataloging public T cell receptors. The study profiled the T cell repertoires of hundreds of subjects by immunosequencing and related them to cytomegalovirus serostatus. A separate validation cohort of over 95 different subjects was used in addition to the approximately 700-subject first cohort. The study combined high-throughput TCR immunosequencing, statistical association of individual TCRs with disease status, and machine learning to predict cytomegalovirus infection status. A later analysis re-analyzed previously published TCR beta repertoires from roughly 600 donors and added high-resolution HLA genotyping to study TCR occurrence patterns. Rather than drawing on any new phenotypic data, the later analysis identified candidate immune exposures from TCR beta sequences and the way those sequences occurred across donors. In an earlier analysis of roughly 600 of the donors, high-throughput TCR beta sequencing was used to judge whether each TCR beta V gene segment behaved as functional or pseudogenic. Alongside the repertoire data, information on donor age, sex, ethnicity and CMV serostatus was compiled. Genome-wide SNP genotypes for about 60% of the roughly 670 donors were used in a later genetic analysis, which treated that subset as a discovery cohort. Every repertoire in the discovery cohort had been generated on one and the same sequencing platform. Both class I and class II loci were covered by HLA typing, at four-digit resolution. The number of donors typed differed by locus, with roughly 629-640 for A, B, C, DRB1 and DQB1, roughly 550 for DQA1, about 610 for DPA1, and over 400 for DPB1. Four or five DR-DQ haplotypes were treated as single units for association and clustering because of strong linkage in the cohort. Across approximately 400 genotyped donors of the cohort, an average of roughly 230,000 unique TCR beta nucleotide sequences per donor were sequenced, and 15% to 20% of those sequences were non-productive. Overall study outcomes, separate from this receptor: In the study, approximately 160 TCR beta chains were listed as associated with cytomegalovirus. In a later analysis, HLA-associated TCR beta chains were found to be more clonally expanded and to have lower generation probabilities than equally common non-associated chains. In a later analysis, TCR association rates were found to vary across HLA loci, with the most associated TCRs seen for DRB1 alleles and the fewest for HLA-C alleles. Some IMGT-functional V segments, including TRBV6-2 and TRBV6-3, could not be told apart with the 87-base-pair reads, so those segments were excluded. A cluster of highly shared sequence variants was judged likely to be a technical artifact of the sequencing pipeline. Specific HLA alleles were associated with more than 15,000 TCR beta sequences at a false discovery rate of 0.05 in a later analysis. Presence/absence analyses assumed roughly uniform sequencing depth across donors, an assumption that may not hold. Assigning TCR associations to individual alleles was difficult when HLA alleles, especially DR and DQ, strongly co-occurred. Immune exposure information for the cohort was limited to CMV serostatus. According to the authors, the approach could potentially be generalized to other disease states and immunological phenotypes. According to a later genetic analysis, donors in an Asian-associated ancestry cluster had fewer N-insertions in productive TCRs than the approximately 710-donor mean. HLA typing was unavailable for some donors at each locus, so association tests used only the typed subset. The classifier was reported to diagnose cytomegalovirus status with high specificity and sensitivity in both the original cohort and the validation cohort. Several of the top co-occurrence clusters appeared to be linked to parvovirus B19, influenza, CMV and Epstein-Barr virus, according to a later analysis. This cohort had only TCR beta chains sequenced, and the lack of alpha or paired-chain data limited which features could be detected. Correlated functional status among segregating V segments might be attributable to linkage disequilibrium, but an unknown experimental factor could not be ruled out. A few of the identified cytomegalovirus-associated TCR beta chains were confirmed in vitro to be specific for cytomegalovirus antigens. An association between a missense DCLRE1C variant and V-gene and J-gene trimming of TCR beta chains was found in a later genetic analysis and replicated in an independent cohort. In a later analysis, most CMV-associated TCR beta chains were found to appear HLA-restricted, with HLA associations seemingly driven largely by CMV exposure. Broadly in line with IMGT annotations, most TCR beta V segments showed up in productive rearrangements about 87% or about 30% of the time in an earlier analysis of around 600 of the donors. Across donors, most TCR sequences were observed very rarely, whereas some public TCRs were present in many individuals. The earlier analysis of 587 of the donors excluded 15 to 20 rarely observed V segments, including chromosome 9 orphons, because counts were too low. A further reported finding was that TCR beta sequences accurately predicted the HLA-A and HLA-B alleles for most subjects in the first cohort.

In total, 666 healthy bone marrow donors made up the cohort. At the time of sampling, every cohort member was nominally healthy, though immune exposures that went unrecorded were likely present. CMV serostatus was positive for roughly 290 and negative for about 50% of the roughly 700 cohort members, and was not recorded for this donor. Each donor provided a peripheral blood sample, and peripheral blood mononuclear cells were used for TCR beta sequencing. Genomic DNA extraction from the blood cell samples was performed with the Qiagen DNeasy Blood Extraction Kit. Receptor amplification or capture employed the immunoSEQ multiplex PCR assay. A mixture of 60 forward primers for TCR Vbeta segments and 13 reverse primers for TCR Jbeta segments was used in the multiplex PCR. The CDR3 region of rearranged TCR beta genes was amplified from genomic DNA by a multiplex PCR assay. The Illumina HiSeq System was used to sequence the amplified TCR beta libraries as 87-base-pair reads. The original pipeline was this. In a later analysis, tens of millions of unique TCR beta chains were counted across the roughly 700 repertoires, and approximately 11 million of these chains were shared by at least two donors. Raw reads were error-corrected and collapsed into unique sequences with a nearest-neighbor algorithm that merged closely related sequences to remove PCR and sequencing errors. Alignment of CDR3 sequences to IMGT reference sequences was used to assign V, D and J gene segments. For a sequence to be retained, at least a six-nucleotide match to both a V gene segment and a J gene segment was required. A rearrangement counted as productive if the CDR3 had no stop codons and remained in frame with V and J, and every other rearrangement counted as non-productive. Following IMGT convention, CDR3 was defined as the stretch from the second conserved V-encoded cysteine to the conserved J-encoded phenylalanine. The earlier analysis of fewer than 750 of the donors excluded sequences that lacked an unambiguous match to a single V gene segment. An earlier analysis of 500 to 600 of the donors classified V segments as functional when productive rearrangements were above 56.7% and as segregating when the standard deviation between donors was above 5%. To diagnose cytomegalovirus status from the catalog of TCR beta chain sequences, a statistical classification framework was built. V and J gene assignment, in a later analysis, came from comparing TCR nucleotide sequences with IMGT/GENE-DB human TR gene sequences. The TCRdist pipeline was used in a later analysis to assign CDR3 sequences and most-parsimonious VDJ recombination scenarios. In a later analysis, every TCR beta chain was defined by the combination of its CDR3 amino acid sequence and its V-gene family, and reads without a unique V-gene family were dropped. In a later analysis, a few hundred highly shared, low-generation-probability nucleotide sequences were removed to address suspected cross-contamination and a sequencing artifact. In a later analysis, a clonal expansion index was calculated for each public chain from normalized within-repertoire ranks of inferred template counts. Generation probabilities in a later analysis came from a VDJ recombination model fitted to out-of-frame rearrangements, and those results were checked against IGoR. In a later analysis, TCR-TCR, TCR-HLA and TCR-CMV co-occurrence was scored with hypergeometric tests, and a repertoire-size bias correction was applied to TCR pairs. False discovery rates were estimated in a later analysis by permuting HLA or CMV assignments 20 times. In a later analysis, co-occurring TCRs were grouped using DBSCAN, and TCRdist sequence similarity was added for clustering within HLA-allele-positive subsets. Repertoires with fewer than 30,000 or more than 120,000 public chains were left out of co-occurrence clustering, as were five repertoires with anomalous nucleotide sharing. TCRdb took over this immuneACCESS table, retaining in-frame rearrangements with V and J assigned. Such tables are incomplete; in checked studies, under half of the missing clones stem from an unresolved V gene, and the remainder is unexplained. D and trimming come from the DNA, and the V and J calls and clone size come from that table. Counted in this sample were tens of thousands of clones; roughly three fifths of them appeared once. The biggest ten clones account for about 12% of the sample.

The germline V gene encodes CDR1 SGHTA and CDR2 FQGNSA. Inclusive of the bounding cysteine and phenylalanine, the CDR3 is 12 residues long. The only DNA kept is the CDR3, 36 bases in frame from the first base. V loses 4 bases of germline sequence and J loses 3 bases, and the interval between the two ends is 7 bases. About this clone itself: Its antigen target is currently unknown. No per-base quality is available; no much larger clone lies one base away.

Input material: PBMCs. This receptor was identified in a human donor in good health. The chain joins TRBV7-2 to TRBJ2-7, with the D gene too uncertain to name. The nucleotides read TGTGCCAGCAGCTCTACGCTCTACGAGCAGTACTTC. Protein translation: CASSSTLYEQYF.